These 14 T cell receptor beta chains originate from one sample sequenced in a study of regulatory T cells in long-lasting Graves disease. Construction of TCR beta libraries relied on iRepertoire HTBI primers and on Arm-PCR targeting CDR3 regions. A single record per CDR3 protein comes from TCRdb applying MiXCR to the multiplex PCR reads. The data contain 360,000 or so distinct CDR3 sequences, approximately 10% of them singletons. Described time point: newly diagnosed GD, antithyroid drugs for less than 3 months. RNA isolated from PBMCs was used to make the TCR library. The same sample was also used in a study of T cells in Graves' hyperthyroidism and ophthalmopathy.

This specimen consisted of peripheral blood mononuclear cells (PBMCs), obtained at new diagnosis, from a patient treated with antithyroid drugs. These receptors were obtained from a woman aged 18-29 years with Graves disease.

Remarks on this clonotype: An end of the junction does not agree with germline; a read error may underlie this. The chain's CDR3 is CASSYSTSGERFF. In DNA, the CDR3 is TGTGCCAGCAGTTACTCGACATCTGGGGAGCGGTTCTTC. This chain links TRBV6-2 or TRBV6-3 with TRBJ2-1, with a possible D match to TRBD2 (5 bases). Germline V gives CDR1 MNHEY, CDR2 SVGEGT. There are 13 residues in the CDR3.

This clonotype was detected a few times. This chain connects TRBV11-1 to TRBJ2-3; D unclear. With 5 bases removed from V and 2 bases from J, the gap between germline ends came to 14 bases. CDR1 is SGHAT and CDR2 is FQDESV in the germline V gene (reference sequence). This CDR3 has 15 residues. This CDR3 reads CASSPEWGNTDTQYF. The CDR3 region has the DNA TGTGCCAGCAGCCCCGAATGGGGAAACACAGATACGCAGTATTTT. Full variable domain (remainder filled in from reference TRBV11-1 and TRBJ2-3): EAEVAQSPRYKITEKSQAVAFWCDPISGHATLYWYRQILGQGPELLVQFQDESVVDDSQLPKDRFSAERLKGVDSTLKIQPAELGDSAMYLCASSPEWGNTDTQYFGPGTRLTVL.

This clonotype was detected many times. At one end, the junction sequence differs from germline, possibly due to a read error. CDR3 sequence reads: CASSLETGPYGIEAFF. CDR3 DNA: TGTGCTAGCAGCTTAGAAACTGGTCCCTACGGGATTGAAGCTTTCTTT. This chain uses TRBV7-7 with TRBJ1-1; unclear D gene. The CDR3 runs to 16 residues. Germline CDR1 reads SSHAT; CDR2 reads FNYEAQ (reference sequence). Filled out from reference TRBV7-7 and TRBJ1-1, the complete variable domain reads GAGVSQSPRYKVTKRGQDVTLRCDPISSHATLYWYQQALGQGPEFLTYFNYEAQPDKSGLPSDRFSAERPEGSISTLTIQRTEQRDSAMYRCASSLETGPYGIEAFFGQGTRLTVV.

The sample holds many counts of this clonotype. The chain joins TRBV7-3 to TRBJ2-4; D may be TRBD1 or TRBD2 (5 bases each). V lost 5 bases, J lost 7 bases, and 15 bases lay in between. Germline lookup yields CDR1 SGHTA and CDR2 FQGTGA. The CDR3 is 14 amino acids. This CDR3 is CASSPGPPLNIQYF. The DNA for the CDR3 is TGTGCCAGCAGCCCGGGACCTCCATTGAACATTCAGTACTTC.

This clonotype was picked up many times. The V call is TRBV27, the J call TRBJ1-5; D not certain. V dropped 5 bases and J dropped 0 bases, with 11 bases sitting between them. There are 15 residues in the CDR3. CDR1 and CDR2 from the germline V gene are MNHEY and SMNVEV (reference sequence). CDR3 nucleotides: TGTGCCAGCAGTAAAATGGGTTTTAGCAATCAGCCCCAGCATTTT. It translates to CASSKMGFSNQPQHF.

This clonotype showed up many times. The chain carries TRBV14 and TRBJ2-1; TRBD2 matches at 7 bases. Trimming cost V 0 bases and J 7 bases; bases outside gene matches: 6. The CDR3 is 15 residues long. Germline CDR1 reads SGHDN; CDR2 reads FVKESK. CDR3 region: CASSQDSGTWNEQFF. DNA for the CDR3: TGTGCCAGCAGCCAAGACAGCGGGACTTGGAATGAGCAGTTCTTC.

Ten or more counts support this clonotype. The chain's CDR3 is CASSLFVDGTEAFF. The CDR3 bases are TGTGCCAGCAGCCTGTTCGTGGACGGCACTGAAGCTTTCTTT. The V and J genes are TRBV7-9 and TRBJ1-1; D gene unclear. The germline V gene encodes CDR1 SEHNR and CDR2 FQNEAQ (reference sequence). V lost 5 bases to trimming and J lost 4 bases, with 14 bases between them. The CDR3 totals 14 residues. Full variable domain (rest looked up from reference TRBV7-9 and TRBJ1-1): DTGVSQNPRHKITKRGQNVTFRCDPISEHNRLYWYRQTLGQGPEFLTYFQNEAQLEKSRLLSDRFSAERPKGSFSTLEIQRTEQGDSAMYLCASSLFVDGTEAFFGQGTRLTVV.

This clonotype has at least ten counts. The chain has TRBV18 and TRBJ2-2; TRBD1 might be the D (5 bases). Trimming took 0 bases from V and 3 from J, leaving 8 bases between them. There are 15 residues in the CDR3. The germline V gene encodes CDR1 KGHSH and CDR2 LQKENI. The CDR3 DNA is TGTGCCAGCTCACCACCCCAGGGATACACCGGGGAGCTGTTTTTT. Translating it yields CASSPPQGYTGELFF.

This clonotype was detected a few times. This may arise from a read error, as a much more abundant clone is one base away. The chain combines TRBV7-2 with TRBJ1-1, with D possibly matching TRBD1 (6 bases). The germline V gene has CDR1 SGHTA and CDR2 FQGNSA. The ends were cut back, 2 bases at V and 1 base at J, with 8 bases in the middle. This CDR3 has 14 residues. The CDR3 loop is CASSLTGQNTEAFF. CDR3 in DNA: TGTGCCAGCAGCTTAACGGGACAGAACACTGAAGCTTTCTTT.

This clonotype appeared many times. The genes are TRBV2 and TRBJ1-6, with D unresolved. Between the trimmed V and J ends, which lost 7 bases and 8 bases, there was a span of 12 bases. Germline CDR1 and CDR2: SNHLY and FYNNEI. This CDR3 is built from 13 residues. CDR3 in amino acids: CASKDSADSPLHF. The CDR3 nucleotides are TGTGCCAGCAAGGACTCCGCGGATTCACCCCTCCACTTT.

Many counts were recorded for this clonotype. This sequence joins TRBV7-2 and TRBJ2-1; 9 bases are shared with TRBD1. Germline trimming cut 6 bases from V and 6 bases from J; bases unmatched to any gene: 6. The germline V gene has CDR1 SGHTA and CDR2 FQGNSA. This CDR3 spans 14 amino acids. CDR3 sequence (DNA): TGTGCCAGCAGGCGGACAGGGGTTCCCAATGAGCAGTTCTTC. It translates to CASRRTGVPNEQFF.

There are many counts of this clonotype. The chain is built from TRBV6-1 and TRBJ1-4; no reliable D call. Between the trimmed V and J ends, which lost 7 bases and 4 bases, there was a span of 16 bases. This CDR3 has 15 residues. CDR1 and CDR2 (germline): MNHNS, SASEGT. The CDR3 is CASTAAPNLNEKLFF. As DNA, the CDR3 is TGTGCCAGCACTGCAGCGCCGAACCTTAATGAAAAACTGTTTTTT.

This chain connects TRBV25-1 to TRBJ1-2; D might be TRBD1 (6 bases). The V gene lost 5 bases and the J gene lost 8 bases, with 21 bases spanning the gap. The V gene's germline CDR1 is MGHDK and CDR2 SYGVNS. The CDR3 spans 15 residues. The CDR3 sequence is CASSSSIQGGSGYTF. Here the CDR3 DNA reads TGTGCCAGCAGTTCATCAATACAGGGTGGGAGCGGCTACACCTTC.

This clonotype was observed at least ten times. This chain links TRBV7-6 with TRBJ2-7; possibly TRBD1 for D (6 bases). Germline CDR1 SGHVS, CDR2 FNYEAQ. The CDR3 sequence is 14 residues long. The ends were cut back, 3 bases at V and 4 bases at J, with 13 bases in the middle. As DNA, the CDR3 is TGTGCCAGCAGCTTCATACAGGGTGCTTACGAGCAGTACTTC. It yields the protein CASSFIQGAYEQYF.